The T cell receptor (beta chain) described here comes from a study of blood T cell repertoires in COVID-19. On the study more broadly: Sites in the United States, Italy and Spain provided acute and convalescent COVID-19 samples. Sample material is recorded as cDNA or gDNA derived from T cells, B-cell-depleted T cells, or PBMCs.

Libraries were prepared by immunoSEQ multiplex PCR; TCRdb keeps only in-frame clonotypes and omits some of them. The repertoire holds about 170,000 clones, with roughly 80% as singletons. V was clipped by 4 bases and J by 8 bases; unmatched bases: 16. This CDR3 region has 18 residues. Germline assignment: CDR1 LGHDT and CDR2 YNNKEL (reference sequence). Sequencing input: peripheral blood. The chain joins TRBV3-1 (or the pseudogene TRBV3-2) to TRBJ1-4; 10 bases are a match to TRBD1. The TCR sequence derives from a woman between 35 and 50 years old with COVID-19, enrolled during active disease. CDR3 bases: TGTGCCAGCAGCCGAAATGACAGGGGGCTTCGTTCAAGGGAAAAACTGTTTTTT. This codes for CASSRNDRGLRSREKLFF.